The 2 T cell receptor beta chains reported below all come from one sample, sequenced in a study of OX40 agonist ivuxolimab in advanced cancers. Clones were sequenced by immunoSEQ multiplex PCR, and TCRdb holds only the in-frame ones, with some missing. The sample has more than 80,000 clones, roughly 91% seen once; the top ten hold around 0.3%. The sample was CD4+ or CD8+ T cells sorted from blood, taken in a trial of the OX40 agonist ivuxolimab. Every receptor here comes from an adult with an advanced solid tumor such as melanoma, head and neck, liver or kidney cancer.

The chain combines TRBV7-2 with TRBJ2-7, with D perhaps matching TRBD1 (6 bases). The CDR3 covers 15 residues. The V and J ends lost 1 base and 8 bases respectively, with 18 bases between them. In germline, CDR1 is SGHTA, CDR2 FQGNSA. The CDR3 bases are TGTGCCAGCAGCTTAGACGGCAGGGGCTCGGTCAAGCAGTACTTC. The encoded protein is CASSLDGRGSVKQYF.

This chain joins TRBV6-5 and TRBJ1-4; 7 nucleotides agree with TRBD1. Trimming removed 6 bases from V and 5 bases from J; junction bases left unmatched: 9. The CDR3 extends over 15 amino acids. The V gene's germline CDR1 is MNHEY and CDR2 SVGAGI. CDR3 bases: TGTGCCAGCAGACAACAGGGGAAGGGGAATGAAAAACTGTTTTTT. This encodes CASRQQGKGNEKLFF.